Listed below are T cell receptor beta chains from one sample, sequenced in a study of beta chain features in type 1 diabetes. Only in-frame clones appear in the TCRdb table, and some are missing; sequencing was by immunoSEQ multiplex PCR. The table has about 340,000 clones, roughly 8% seen once; the top ten hold 0.44%. Sequenced material: central memory CD4+ T cells from blood. The receptor set was obtained from a young woman in good health. Each CDR3 is given with its conserved first and last residue. The D gene is left open where the match is weak. For some rows the clone size is stated as once, few or many, or as a class when expanded; others skip it.

>TRBD2|TRBV11-1|-|TRBJ2-1
TGTGCCAGCACTTCACTAGCGGGCAGCTACAATGAGCAGTTCTTC
CASTSLAGSYNEQFF
>TRBD2|TRBV5-6|-|TRBJ2-6
TGTGCCAGCAGCTCGACCGGGACTACCAGACGCTCTGGGGCCAACGTCCTGACTTTC
CASSSTGTTRRSGANVLTF
>-|TRBV7-3|few|TRBJ1-1
TGTGCCAGCCGCAGGGTGGTGAACACTGAAGCTTTCTTT
CASRRVVNTEAFF
>TRBD2|TRBV4-2|-|TRBJ2-2
TGTGCCAGCAGCTCGCTAGCGGGAGGCGCGAACACCGGGGAGCTGTTTTTT
CASSSLAGGANTGELFF
>-|TRBV5-8|few|TRBJ2-3
TGTGCCAGCAGCGGCAGGGGGGTTGGCACAGATACGCAGTATTTT
CASSGRGVGTDTQYF
>TRBD2|TRBV7-2|-|TRBJ2-7
TGTGCCAGCAGCGCGACTAGCGGTACCTACGAGCAGTACTTC
CASSATSGTYEQYF
>TRBD2|TRBV5-4|many|TRBJ2-1
TGTGCCAGCGGGAGACCGGGACTACAACACAATGAGCAGTTCTTC
CASGRPGLQHNEQFF
>-|TRBV2|few|TRBJ1-2
TGTGCCAGCAGGCTGGACGGTAACTATGGCTACACCTTC
CASRLDGNYGYTF
>TRBD2|TRBV7-9|few|TRBJ2-7
TGTGCCAGCAGCTTAGTGGGGACTAGCCCCTACGAGCAGTACTTC
CASSLVGTSPYEQYF
>TRBD1|TRBV27|many|TRBJ2-1
TGTGCCAGCAGTGGGACAGGGGGCTACAATGAGCAGTTCTTC
CASSGTGGYNEQFF
>-|TRBV20-1|few|TRBJ1-2
TGCAGTGCTGTAAACTATGGCTACACCTTC
CSAVNYGYTF
>-|TRBV9|-|TRBJ2-3
TGTGCCAGCAGCGTAGGTGTGGGCACAGATACGCAGTATTTT
CASSVGVGTDTQYF
>-|TRBV4-3|-|TRBJ2-3
TGCGCCAGCAGCCAAGGGGGGGCCAGAAGCACAGATACGCAGTATTTT
CASSQGGARSTDTQYF
>-|TRBV5-6|-|TRBJ2-1
TGTGCCAGCAGCAGGGAGGATGAGCAGTTCTTC
CASSREDEQFF
>-|TRBV29-1|-|TRBJ2-3
TGCAGCGTTGAAGATCAAGGGCAGGGTCCGCAGTATTTT
CSVEDQGQGPQYF
>-|TRBV6-5|few|TRBJ1-2
TGTGCCAGCAGGATGAACCCAGGGAGTAACTATGGCTACACCTTC
CASRMNPGSNYGYTF
>TRBD1|TRBV7-3|few|TRBJ2-1
TGTGCCAGCAGCTCCGTGGGGACAGGGACTCATGAGCAGTTCTTC
CASSSVGTGTHEQFF
>-|TRBV27|few|TRBJ1-4
TGTGCCAGCAGTTTTACGGGGGGGCGGGCTAATGAAAAACTGTTTTTT
CASSFTGGRANEKLFF
>-|TRBV6-5|many|TRBJ2-2
TGTGCCAGCAGTTACTCCTTTAACCCCGGGGAGCTGTTTTTT
CASSYSFNPGELFF
>-|TRBV27|few|TRBJ1-2
TGTGCCAGCAGTCAATCTCGACAGAACTATGGCTACACCTTC
CASSQSRQNYGYTF
>TRBD1|TRBV5-1|-|TRBJ2-1
TGCGCCAGCAGCTTCCGGGACAGGGGTTCAAATGAGCAGTTCTTC
CASSFRDRGSNEQFF
>TRBD2|TRBV27|-|TRBJ2-3
TGTGCCAGCAGTTTCCTCGGACTAGCGGGCACAGATACGCAGTATTTT
CASSFLGLAGTDTQYF